Each of the 2 T cell receptor beta chains below was sequenced from the same sample in a study of cytomegalovirus exposure and HLA in healthy donors. Primers: 60 Vbeta forward and 13 Jbeta reverse. Sequencing was performed with immunoSEQ multiplex PCR; in TCRdb, only in-frame clones are kept and a portion is missing. The sample records some 120,000 clones, roughly 74% being singletons. The specimen sequenced was PBMCs. The receptors derive from a woman between 45 and 60 years old in good health and CMV-seropositive.

This clone has just one count. The chain combines TRBV5-1 with TRBJ2-7, with TRBD2 matching over 7 bases. The V gene end was trimmed by 4 bases and the J gene end by 6 bases; junction bases not matched to a gene: 16. This CDR3 spans 16 amino acids. Germline V gene lookup returns CDR1 SGHRS and CDR2 YFSETQ. The chain's CDR3 is CASSRRAPSGASEQYF. CDR3 nucleotides: TGCGCCAGCAGCCGACGGGCCCCCAGCGGGGCCTCCGAGCAGTACTTC.

The rearrangement joins TRBV5-1 to TRBJ2-2; 8 bases align to TRBD2. The CDR3 has 15 residues. CDR1 is SGHRS, CDR2 YFSETQ, per germline. V shed 4 bases, J shed 1 base, and the junction held 3 bases outside the gene matches. The CDR3 sequence: CASSLAGGNTGELFF. CDR3 nucleotides: TGCGCCAGCAGCCTGGCGGGGGGGAACACCGGGGAGCTGTTTTTT. Combining the CDR3 with reference TRBV5-1 and TRBJ2-2 gives the whole variable domain KAGVTQTPRYLIKTRGQQVTLSCSPISGHRSVSWYQQTPGQGLQFLFEYFSETQRNKGNFPGRFSGRQFSNSRSEMNVSTLELGDSALYLCASSLAGGNTGELFFGEGSRLTVL.